Below, one TCR beta chain is given with its context. The antigen is unknown. UMI-labeled 5' RACE yielded the TRB cDNA libraries. TCRdb reanalyzed the 5' RACE reads and collapses them to one entry per CDR3 protein, without DNA. The sample's table shows under 150,000 distinct CDR3 sequences. This sample was taken from a study of CXCR3-negative and CXCR3-positive naive CD8 T cells. This CDR3 is 12 amino acids long. Findings and caveats of the study: CXCR3-positive naive cells carried more hydrophobic TRB CDR3s than CXCR3-negative naive cells did.

This TCR was sampled from a human donor in good health. Some clones in this sample may be carry-over from other donors' samples. The J gene is TRBJ2-7, the V gene TRBV12-3 or TRBV12-4; TCRdb outputs TRBD1, but without DNA this stays unchecked. The sequencing sample was made of naive CXCR3+ CD8+ T cells from blood. Subset described: CD45RO-CCR7+CD27+CD95- naive CD8+ T cells expressing CXCR3 (TNR3+). The CDR3 is CASGPGWGEQYF.